A selection of T cell receptor beta chains follows, all from one sample in a study of technical replicates of blood from a handful of donors. Clones were sequenced by immunoSEQ multiplex PCR, and TCRdb holds only the in-frame ones, with some missing. The data show around 98,000 clones, approximately 95% seen once. Material for sequencing was T cells isolated from PBMCs. These receptors originate from a human donor in good health. The CDR3 runs from the conserved cysteine through the conserved F or W. D genes are given only for firm matches. Size tells how often a clone was seen (once, few, many) or the class of an expanded clone, and some rows leave it out.

clone size: -; D gene: -; V gene: TRBV12-5; J gene: TRBJ2-3; CDR3 protein: CASNSVDTQYF; CDR3 DNA: TGTGCTAGTAACAGTGTTGATACGCAGTATTTT
clone size: -; D gene: TRBD1; V gene: TRBV7-6; J gene: TRBJ2-7; CDR3 protein: CASSLGGTGPYEQYF; CDR3 DNA: TGTGCCAGCAGCTTAGGAGGGACAGGGCCCTACGAGCAGTACTTC
clone size: once; D gene: -; V gene: TRBV5-1; J gene: TRBJ2-2; CDR3 protein: CASSLTLTSIRELFF; CDR3 DNA: TGCGCCAGCAGCTTGACTCTCACGTCGATCCGGGAGCTGTTTTTT
clone size: -; D gene: -; V gene: TRBV11-2; J gene: TRBJ2-5; CDR3 protein: CASTTGMETQYF; CDR3 DNA: TGTGCCAGCACCACAGGGATGGAGACCCAGTACTTC
clone size: -; D gene: TRBD1; V gene: TRBV18; J gene: TRBJ1-1; CDR3 protein: CASSPDRGYTEAFF; CDR3 DNA: TGTGCCAGCTCACCGGACAGGGGGTACACTGAAGCTTTCTTT
clone size: -; D gene: -; V gene: TRBV25-1; J gene: TRBJ2-7; CDR3 protein: CASSEFVGASSYEQYF; CDR3 DNA: TGTGCCAGCAGTGAGTTTGTGGGAGCCAGCTCCTACGAGCAGTACTTC
clone size: once; D gene: TRBD2; V gene: TRBV4-1; J gene: TRBJ2-1; CDR3 protein: CASSPRGGGNEQFF; CDR3 DNA: TGCGCCAGCAGCCCGCGGGGGGGCGGTAATGAGCAGTTCTTC
clone size: -; D gene: -; V gene: TRBV11-3; J gene: TRBJ1-1; CDR3 protein: CASKQGRGGGVKPEAFF; CDR3 DNA: TGTGCCAGCAAACAAGGGCGCGGGGGCGGTGTTAAGCCTGAAGCTTTCTTT
clone size: -; D gene: -; V gene: TRBV5-1; J gene: TRBJ2-5; CDR3 protein: CASSLDRSGWDGETQYF; CDR3 DNA: TGCGCCAGCAGCTTGGATCGCTCAGGGTGGGATGGGGAGACCCAGTACTTC
clone size: once; D gene: TRBD1; V gene: TRBV29-1; J gene: TRBJ1-1; CDR3 protein: CSVFRDSPNTEAFF; CDR3 DNA: TGCAGCGTTTTCCGGGACAGCCCGAACACTGAAGCTTTCTTT
clone size: -; D gene: -; V gene: TRBV9; J gene: TRBJ2-1; CDR3 protein: CASSVAFHSSYNEQFF; CDR3 DNA: TGTGCCAGCAGCGTAGCTTTCCATAGCTCCTACAATGAGCAGTTCTTC